The T cell receptor beta chain under discussion was sequenced for a study of technical replicates of blood from a few donors. Germline V gives CDR1 MGHDK, CDR2 SYGVNS. The CDR3 runs to 16 residues. Trimming stripped 3 bases from V and 5 bases from J, with 19 bases between. Clones were read by immunoSEQ multiplex PCR, and TCRdb kept only the in-frame ones, dropping some. The table shows about 58,000 clones, with 91% occurring only once. This receptor was identified in a human donor in good health. Some clones in this sample may be carry-over from other donors' samples. This sequence joins TRBV25-1 and TRBJ2-5, with D possibly being TRBD1 (5 bases). Sequenced material: PBMCs. The CDR3 DNA reads as TGTGCCAGCAGTGATTTGGGTGGGGCTATTAGGGAGACCCAGTACTTC. As protein: CASSDLGGAIRETQYF.